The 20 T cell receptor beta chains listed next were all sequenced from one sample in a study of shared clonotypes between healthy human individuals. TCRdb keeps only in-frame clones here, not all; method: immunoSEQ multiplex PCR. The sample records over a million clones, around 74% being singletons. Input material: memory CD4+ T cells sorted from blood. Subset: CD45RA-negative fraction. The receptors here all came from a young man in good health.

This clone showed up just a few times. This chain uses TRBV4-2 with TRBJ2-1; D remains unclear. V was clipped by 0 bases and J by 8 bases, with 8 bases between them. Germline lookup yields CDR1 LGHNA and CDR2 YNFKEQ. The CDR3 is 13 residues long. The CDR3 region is CASSQDRWYEQFF. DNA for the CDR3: TGTGCCAGCAGCCAAGATAGGTGGTATGAGCAGTTCTTC.

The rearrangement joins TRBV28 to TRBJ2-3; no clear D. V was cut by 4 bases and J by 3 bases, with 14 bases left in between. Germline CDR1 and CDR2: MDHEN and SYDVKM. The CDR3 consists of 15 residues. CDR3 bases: TGTGCCAGCAGTTCCCCTGGCAGCAGTACAGATACGCAGTATTTT. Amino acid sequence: CASSSPGSSTDTQYF.

The CDR3 region is CASSLLQLAGLTGELFF. The CDR3 region has the DNA TGTGCCAGCAGCTTGTTGCAACTAGCGGGACTCACCGGGGAGCTGTTTTTT. The rearrangement links TRBV5-8 to TRBJ2-2, with TRBD2 matching 10 bases. This CDR3 is built from 17 residues. J lost 4 bases, V lost 1 base, and 7 bases had no gene match. Germline V gene sequence: CDR1 SGHTS, CDR2 YDEGEE.

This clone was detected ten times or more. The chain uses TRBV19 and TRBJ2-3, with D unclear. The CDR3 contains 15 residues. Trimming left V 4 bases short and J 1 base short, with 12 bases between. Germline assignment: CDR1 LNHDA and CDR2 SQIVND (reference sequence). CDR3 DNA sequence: TGTGCCAGTAGTACCCTGTGGGCGGGCACAGATACGCAGTATTTT. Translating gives CASSTLWAGTDTQYF.

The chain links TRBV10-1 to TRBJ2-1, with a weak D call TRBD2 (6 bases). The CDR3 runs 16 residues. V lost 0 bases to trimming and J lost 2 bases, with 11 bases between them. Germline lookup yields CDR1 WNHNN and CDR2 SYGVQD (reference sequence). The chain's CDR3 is CASSESRGLAYNEQFF. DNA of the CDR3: TGCGCCAGCAGTGAGTCCCGGGGGTTAGCCTACAATGAGCAGTTCTTC.

The CDR3 is CASTKPGVYEQYF. DNA of the CDR3: TGTGCCAGCACTAAACCAGGGGTCTACGAGCAGTACTTC. The chain couples TRBV25-1 to TRBJ2-7; weak D call: TRBD1 (6 bases). Germline assignment: CDR1 MGHDK and CDR2 SYGVNS. The CDR3 is 13 amino acids. The V gene lost 7 bases and the J gene lost 3 bases, with 13 bases spanning the gap.

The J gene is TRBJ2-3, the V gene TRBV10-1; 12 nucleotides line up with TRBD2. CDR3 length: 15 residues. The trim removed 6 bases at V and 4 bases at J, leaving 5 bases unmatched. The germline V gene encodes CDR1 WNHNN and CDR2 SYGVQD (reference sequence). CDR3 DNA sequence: TGCGCCAGCAGACTAGCGGGAGGTTTCGCAGATACGCAGTATTTT. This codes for CASRLAGGFADTQYF.

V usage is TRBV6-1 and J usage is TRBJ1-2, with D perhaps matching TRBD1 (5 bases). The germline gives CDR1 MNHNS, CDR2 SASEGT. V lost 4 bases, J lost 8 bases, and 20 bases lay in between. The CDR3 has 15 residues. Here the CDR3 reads CASSVDRDPQRGYTF. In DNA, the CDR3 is TGTGCCAGCAGTGTAGACCGGGACCCCCAGCGGGGCTACACCTTC.

CDR3 protein: CATHTGRSTEAFF. The CDR3, as DNA: TGTGCCACCCACACAGGGAGAAGTACTGAAGCTTTCTTT. The rearrangement uses TRBV6-1 and TRBJ1-1, with a possible D match to TRBD1 (6 bases). This CDR3 has 13 amino acids. Germline-derived CDR1 and CDR2 are MNHNS and SASEGT. The germline V and J ends were trimmed by 10 bases and 5 bases, with 17 bases remaining between them.

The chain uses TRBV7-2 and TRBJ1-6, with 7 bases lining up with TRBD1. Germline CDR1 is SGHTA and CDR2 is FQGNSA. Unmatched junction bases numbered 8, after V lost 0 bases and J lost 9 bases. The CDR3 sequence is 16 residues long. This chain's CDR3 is CASSLAVTGLGSPLHF. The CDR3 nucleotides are TGTGCCAGCAGCTTAGCGGTGACAGGGTTAGGTTCACCCCTCCACTTT.

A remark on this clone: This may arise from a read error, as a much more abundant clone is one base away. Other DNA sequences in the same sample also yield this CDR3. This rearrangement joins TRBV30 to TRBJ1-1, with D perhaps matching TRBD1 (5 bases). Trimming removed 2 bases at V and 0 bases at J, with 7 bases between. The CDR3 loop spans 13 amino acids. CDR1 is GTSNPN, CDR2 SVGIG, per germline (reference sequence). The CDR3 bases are TGTGCCTGGAGTTCAGGGATGAACACTGAAGCTTTCTTT. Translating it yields CAWSSGMNTEAFF.

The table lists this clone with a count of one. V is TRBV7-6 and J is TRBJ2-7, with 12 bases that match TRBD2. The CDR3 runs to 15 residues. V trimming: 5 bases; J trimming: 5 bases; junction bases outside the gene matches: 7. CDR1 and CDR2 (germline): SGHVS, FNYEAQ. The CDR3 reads CASSLTSGSLHEQYF. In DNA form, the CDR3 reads TGTGCCAGCAGCCTGACTAGCGGGAGTCTCCACGAGCAGTACTTC.

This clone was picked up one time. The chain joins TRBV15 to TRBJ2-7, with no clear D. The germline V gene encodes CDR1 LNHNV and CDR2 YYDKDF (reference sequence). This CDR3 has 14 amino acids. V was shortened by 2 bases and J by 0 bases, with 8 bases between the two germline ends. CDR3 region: CATSRFGISYEQYF. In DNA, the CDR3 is TGTGCCACCAGCAGATTCGGCATCTCCTACGAGCAGTACTTC. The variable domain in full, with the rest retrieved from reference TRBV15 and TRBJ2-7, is DAMVIQNPRYQVTQFGKPVTLSCSQTLNHNVMYWYQQKSSQAPKLLFHYYDKDFNNEADTPDNFQSRRPNTSFCFLDIRSPGLGDTAMYLCATSRFGISYEQYFGPGTRLTVT.

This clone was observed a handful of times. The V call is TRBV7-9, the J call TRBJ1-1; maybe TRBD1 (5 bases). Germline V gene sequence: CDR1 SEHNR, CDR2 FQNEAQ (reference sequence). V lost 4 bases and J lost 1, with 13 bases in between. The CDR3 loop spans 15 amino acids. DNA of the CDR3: TGTGCCAGCAGCTCCTATTTGGGGCCGAACACTGAAGCTTTCTTT. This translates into CASSSYLGPNTEAFF.

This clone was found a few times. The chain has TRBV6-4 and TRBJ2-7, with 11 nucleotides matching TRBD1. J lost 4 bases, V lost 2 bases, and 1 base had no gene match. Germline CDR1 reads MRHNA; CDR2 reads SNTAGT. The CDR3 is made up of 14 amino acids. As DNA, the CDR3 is TGTGCCAGCAGTGACGGACAGGGGGCGTACGAGCAGTACTTC. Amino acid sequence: CASSDGQGAYEQYF.

The CDR3 sequence: CASSYKREGYEQYF. In DNA, the CDR3 is TGTGCCAGCAGTTATAAGCGGGAGGGCTACGAGCAGTACTTC. The chain combines TRBV6-5 with TRBJ2-7, with 10 bases that match TRBD2. The V segment lost 3 bases and the J segment 3 bases; nucleotides outside the gene matches: 2. The CDR3 loop spans 14 amino acids. Per the germline V gene, CDR1 is MNHEY and CDR2 is SVGAGI.

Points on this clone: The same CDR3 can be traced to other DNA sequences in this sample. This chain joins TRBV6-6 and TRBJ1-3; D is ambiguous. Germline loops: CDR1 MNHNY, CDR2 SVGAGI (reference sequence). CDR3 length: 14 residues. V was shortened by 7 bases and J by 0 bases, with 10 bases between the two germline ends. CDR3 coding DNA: TGTGCCAGCAATCCGGGGAGCTCTGGAAACACCATATATTTT. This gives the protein CASNPGSSGNTIYF.

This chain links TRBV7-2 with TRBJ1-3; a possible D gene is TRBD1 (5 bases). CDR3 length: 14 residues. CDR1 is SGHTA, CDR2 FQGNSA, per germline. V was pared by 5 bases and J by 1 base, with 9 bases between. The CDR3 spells CASSAQVSGNTIYF. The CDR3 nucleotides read TGTGCCAGCAGCGCACAGGTTTCTGGAAACACCATATATTTT.

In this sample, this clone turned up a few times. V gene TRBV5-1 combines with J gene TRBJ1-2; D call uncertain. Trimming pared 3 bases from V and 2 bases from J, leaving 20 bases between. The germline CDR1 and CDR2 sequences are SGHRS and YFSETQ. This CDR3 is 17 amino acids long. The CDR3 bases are TGCGCCAGCAGCTCCGCGGGAAGTCCTACGTCAAACTATGGCTACACCTTC. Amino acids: CASSSAGSPTSNYGYTF. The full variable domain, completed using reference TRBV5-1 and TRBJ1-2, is KAGVTQTPRYLIKTRGQQVTLSCSPISGHRSVSWYQQTPGQGLQFLFEYFSETQRNKGNFPGRFSGRQFSNSRSEMNVSTLELGDSALYLCASSSAGSPTSNYGYTFGSGTRLTVV.

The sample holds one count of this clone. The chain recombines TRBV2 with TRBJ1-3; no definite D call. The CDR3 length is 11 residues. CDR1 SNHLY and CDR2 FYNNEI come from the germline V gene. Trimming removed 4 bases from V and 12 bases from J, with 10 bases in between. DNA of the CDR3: TGTGCCAGCAGTGTGACTCAAGTCATATATTTT. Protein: CASSVTQVIYF.